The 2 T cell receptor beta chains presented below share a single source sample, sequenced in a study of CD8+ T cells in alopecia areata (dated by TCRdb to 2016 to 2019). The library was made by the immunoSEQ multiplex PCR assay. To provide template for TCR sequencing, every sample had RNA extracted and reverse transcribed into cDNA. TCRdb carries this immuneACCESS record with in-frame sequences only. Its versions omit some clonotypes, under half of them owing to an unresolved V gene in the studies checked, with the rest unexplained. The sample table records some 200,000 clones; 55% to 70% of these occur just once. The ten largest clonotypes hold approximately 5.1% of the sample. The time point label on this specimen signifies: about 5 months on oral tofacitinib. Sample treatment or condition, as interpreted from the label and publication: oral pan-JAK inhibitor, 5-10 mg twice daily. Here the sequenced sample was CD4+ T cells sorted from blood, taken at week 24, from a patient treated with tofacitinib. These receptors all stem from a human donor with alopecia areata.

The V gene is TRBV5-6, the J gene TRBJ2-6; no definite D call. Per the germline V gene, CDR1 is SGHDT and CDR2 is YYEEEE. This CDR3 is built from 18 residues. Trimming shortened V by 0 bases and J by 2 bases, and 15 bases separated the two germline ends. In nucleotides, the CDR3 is TGTGCCAGCAGCTTGGTAGTGACACGACTCACTGGGGCCAACGTCCTGACTTTC. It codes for CASSLVVTRLTGANVLTF. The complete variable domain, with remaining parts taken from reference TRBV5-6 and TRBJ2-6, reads DAGVTQSPTHLIKTRGQQVTLRCSPKSGHDTVSWYQQALGQGPQFIFQYYEEEERQRGNFPDRFSGHQFPNYSSELNVNALLLGDSALYLCASSLVVTRLTGANVLTFGAGSRLTVL.

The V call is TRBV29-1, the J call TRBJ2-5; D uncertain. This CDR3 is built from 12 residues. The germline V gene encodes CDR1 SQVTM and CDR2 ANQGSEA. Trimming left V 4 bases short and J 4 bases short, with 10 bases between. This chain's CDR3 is CSVAGSSETQYF. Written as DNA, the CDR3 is TGCAGCGTTGCGGGCTCCTCAGAGACCCAGTACTTC.